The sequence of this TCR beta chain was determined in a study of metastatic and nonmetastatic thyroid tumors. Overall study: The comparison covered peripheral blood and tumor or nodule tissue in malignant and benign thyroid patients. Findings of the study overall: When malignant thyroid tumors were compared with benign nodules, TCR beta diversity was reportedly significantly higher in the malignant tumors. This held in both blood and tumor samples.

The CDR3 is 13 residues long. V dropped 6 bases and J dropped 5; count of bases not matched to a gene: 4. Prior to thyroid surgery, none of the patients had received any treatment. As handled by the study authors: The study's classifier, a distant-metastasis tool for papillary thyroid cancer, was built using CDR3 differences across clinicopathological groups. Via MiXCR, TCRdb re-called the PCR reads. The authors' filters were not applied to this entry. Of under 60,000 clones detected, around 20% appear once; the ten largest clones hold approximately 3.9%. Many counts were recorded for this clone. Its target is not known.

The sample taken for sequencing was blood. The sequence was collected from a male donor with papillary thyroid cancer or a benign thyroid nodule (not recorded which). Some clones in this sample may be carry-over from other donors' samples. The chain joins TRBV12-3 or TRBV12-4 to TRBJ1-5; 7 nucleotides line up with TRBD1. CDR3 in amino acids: CASSQQGYQPQHF. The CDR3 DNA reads TGTGCCAGCAGCCAACAGGGGTATCAGCCCCAGCATTTT.